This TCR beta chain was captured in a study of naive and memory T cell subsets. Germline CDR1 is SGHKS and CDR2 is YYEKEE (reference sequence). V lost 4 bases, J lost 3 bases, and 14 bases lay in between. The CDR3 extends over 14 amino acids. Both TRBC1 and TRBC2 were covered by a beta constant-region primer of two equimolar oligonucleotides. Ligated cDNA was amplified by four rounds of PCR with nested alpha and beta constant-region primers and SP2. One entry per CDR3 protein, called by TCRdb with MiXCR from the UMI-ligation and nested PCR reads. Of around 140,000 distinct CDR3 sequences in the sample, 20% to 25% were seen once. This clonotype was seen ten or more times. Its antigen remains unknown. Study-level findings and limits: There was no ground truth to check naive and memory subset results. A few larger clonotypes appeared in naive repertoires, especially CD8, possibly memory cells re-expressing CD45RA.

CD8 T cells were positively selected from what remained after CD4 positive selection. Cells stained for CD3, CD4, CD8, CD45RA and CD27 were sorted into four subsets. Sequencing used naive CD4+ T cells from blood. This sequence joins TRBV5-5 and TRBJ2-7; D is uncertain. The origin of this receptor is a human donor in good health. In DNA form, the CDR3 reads TGTGCCAGCAGCCGACACCCCCCGGGCTACGAGCAGTACTTC. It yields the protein CASSRHPPGYEQYF.